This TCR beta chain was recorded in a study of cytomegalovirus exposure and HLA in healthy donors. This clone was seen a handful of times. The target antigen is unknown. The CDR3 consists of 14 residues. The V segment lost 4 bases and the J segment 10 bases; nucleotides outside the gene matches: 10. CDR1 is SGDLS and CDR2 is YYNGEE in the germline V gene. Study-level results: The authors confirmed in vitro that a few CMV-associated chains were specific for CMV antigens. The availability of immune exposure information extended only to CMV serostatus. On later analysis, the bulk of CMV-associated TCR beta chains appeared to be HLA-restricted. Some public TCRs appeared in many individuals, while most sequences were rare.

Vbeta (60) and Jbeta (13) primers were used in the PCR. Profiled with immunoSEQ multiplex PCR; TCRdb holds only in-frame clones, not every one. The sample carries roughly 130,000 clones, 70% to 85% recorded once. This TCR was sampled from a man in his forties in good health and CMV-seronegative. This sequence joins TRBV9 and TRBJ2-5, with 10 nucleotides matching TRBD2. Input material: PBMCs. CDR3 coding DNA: TGTGCCAGCAGCACTCGGACTAGCGGAGGGGACCAGTACTTC. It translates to CASSTRTSGGDQYF. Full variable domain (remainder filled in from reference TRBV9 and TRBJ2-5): DSGVTQTPKHLITATGQRVTLRCSPRSGDLSVYWYQQSLDQGLQFLIQYYNGEERAKGNILERFSAQQFPDLHSELNLSSLELGDSALYFCASSTRTSGGDQYFGPGTRLLVL.